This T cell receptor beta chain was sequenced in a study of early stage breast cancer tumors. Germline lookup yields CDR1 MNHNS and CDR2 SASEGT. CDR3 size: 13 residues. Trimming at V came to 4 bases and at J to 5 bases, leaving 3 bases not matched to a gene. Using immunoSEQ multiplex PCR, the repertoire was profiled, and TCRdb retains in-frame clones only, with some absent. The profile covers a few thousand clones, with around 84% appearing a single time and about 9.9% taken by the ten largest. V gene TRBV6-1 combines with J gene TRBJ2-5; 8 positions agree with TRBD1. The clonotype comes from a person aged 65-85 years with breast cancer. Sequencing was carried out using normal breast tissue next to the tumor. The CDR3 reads CASSATGAETQYF. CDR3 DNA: TGTGCCAGCAGTGCGACAGGGGCCGAGACCCAGTACTTC.